The sequence of this T cell receptor beta chain was determined in a study of T cell repertoires in ileal Crohn's disease. Overall study: All patients had surgery for stricturing (approximately 60%) or penetrating (39%) disease. Whole-study results and caveats: All patients with clonality above 26.8% had endoscopic recurrence.

A note on this clone: Its antigen is currently unknown.

V was trimmed by 6 bases and J by 7 bases, leaving 15 bases between them. This CDR3 is built from 13 residues. Germline V gene data show CDR1 as KGHSH and CDR2 as LQKENI. TCRdb's copy holds only in-frame clones and misses some; the assay was immunoSEQ multiplex PCR. The table has about 17,000 clones, about 60% seen once. Adults with ileal or ileocolonic Crohn's disease and an indication for resection were eligible. Sequenced: ileal tissue. The sequence came from an adult with Crohn's disease. The genes are TRBV18 and TRBJ1-2; D is perhaps TRBD1 (6 bases). The CDR3 DNA reads TGTGCCAGCTCGCTGGACAGTAAGAGTGGCTACACCTTC. Translated: CASSLDSKSGYTF.